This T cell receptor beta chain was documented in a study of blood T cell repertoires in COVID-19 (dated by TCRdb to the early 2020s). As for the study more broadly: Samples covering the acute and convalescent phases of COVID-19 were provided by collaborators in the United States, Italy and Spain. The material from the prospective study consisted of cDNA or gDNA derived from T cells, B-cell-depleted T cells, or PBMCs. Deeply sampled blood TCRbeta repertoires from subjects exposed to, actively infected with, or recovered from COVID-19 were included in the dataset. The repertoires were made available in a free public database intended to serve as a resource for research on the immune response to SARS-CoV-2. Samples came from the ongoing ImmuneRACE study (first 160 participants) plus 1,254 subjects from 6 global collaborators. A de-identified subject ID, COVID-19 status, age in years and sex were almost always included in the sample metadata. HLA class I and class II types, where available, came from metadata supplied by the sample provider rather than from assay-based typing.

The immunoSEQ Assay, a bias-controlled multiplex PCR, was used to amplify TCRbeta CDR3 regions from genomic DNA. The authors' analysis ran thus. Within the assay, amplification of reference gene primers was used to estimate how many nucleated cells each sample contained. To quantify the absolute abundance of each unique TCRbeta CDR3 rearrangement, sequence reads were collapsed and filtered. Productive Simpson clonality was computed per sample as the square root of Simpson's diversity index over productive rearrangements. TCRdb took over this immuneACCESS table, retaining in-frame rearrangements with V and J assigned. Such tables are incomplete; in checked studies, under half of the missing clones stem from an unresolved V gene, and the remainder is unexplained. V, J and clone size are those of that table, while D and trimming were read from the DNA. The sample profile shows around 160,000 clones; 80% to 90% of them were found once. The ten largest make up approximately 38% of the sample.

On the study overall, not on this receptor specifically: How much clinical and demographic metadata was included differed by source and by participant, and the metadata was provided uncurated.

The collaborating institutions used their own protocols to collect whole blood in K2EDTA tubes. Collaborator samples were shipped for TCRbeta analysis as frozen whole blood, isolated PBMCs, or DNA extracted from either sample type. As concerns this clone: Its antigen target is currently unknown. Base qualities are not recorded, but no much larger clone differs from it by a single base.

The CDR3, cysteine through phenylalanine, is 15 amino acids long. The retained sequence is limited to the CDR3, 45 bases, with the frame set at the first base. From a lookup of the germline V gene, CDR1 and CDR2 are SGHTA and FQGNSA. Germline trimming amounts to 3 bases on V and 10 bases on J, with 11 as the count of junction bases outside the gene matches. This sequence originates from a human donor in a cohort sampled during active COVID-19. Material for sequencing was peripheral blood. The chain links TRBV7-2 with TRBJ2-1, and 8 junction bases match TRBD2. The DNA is TGTGCCAGCAGCTTTTCTGGGACTAGATCGGGCGAGCAGTTCTTC. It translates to CASSFSGTRSGEQFF.